One sample yielded the 17 T cell receptor beta chains listed below, sequenced in a study of long-term antiretroviral therapy in people with HIV. The assay, immunoSEQ v3.0, was run at survey level. The data were produced by immunoSEQ multiplex PCR, yet TCRdb's version contains in-frame clones alone and is incomplete. The sample holds about 30,000 clones, about 96% seen once. Sequenced here: unsorted PBMCs, sampled roughly 6.3 years after starting antiretroviral therapy. Receptors originate from a man aged 30-40 years with HIV.

The chain recombines TRBV5-8 with TRBJ2-1; TRBD2 aligns across 9 bases. Trimming removed 3 bases from V and 2 bases from J; junction bases left unmatched: 6. CDR1 is SGHTS, CDR2 YDEGEE, per germline. The CDR3 length is 16 residues. CDR3 region: CASSYAGGVTYNEQFF. CDR3 in DNA: TGTGCCAGCAGCTACGCGGGGGGGGTGACCTACAATGAGCAGTTCTTC. The entire variable domain, with the rest obtained from reference TRBV5-8 and TRBJ2-1, is as follows: EAGVTQSPTHLIKTRGQQATLRCSPISGHTSVYWYQQALGLGLQFLLWYDEGEERNRGNFPPRFSGRQFPNYSSELNVNALELEDSALYLCASSYAGGVTYNEQFFGPGTRLTVL.

The rearrangement joins TRBV11-2 to TRBJ1-6, with 9 bases identical to TRBD1. The CDR3 runs to 14 residues. The V gene's germline CDR1 is SGHAT and CDR2 FQNNGV. Trimming took 6 bases from V and 10 from J; bases not matched to a gene: 7. The CDR3 region is CASRLQGAGSPLHF. In nucleotides, the CDR3 is TGTGCCAGCAGGTTACAGGGGGCGGGATCACCCCTCCACTTT. Full variable domain (outside the CDR3, taken from reference TRBV11-2 and TRBJ1-6): EAGVAQSPRYKIIEKRQSVAFWCNPISGHATLYWYQQILGQGPKLLIQFQNNGVVDDSQLPKDRFSAERLKGVDSTLKIQPAKLEDSAVYLCASRLQGAGSPLHFGNGTRLTVT.

This clone was observed once. CDR3 loop: CASSRKGGDQPQHF. The CDR3, as DNA: TGTGCCAGTAGTCGCAAGGGGGGGGATCAGCCCCAGCATTTT. The chain joins TRBV19 to TRBJ1-5; D might be TRBD1 (6 bases). The CDR3 consists of 14 residues. Germline V lookup: CDR1 LNHDA, CDR2 SQIVND (reference sequence). V lost 5 bases, J lost 5 bases, and 13 bases lay in between.

The rearrangement joins TRBV9 to TRBJ1-1, with a possible D match to TRBD1 (5 bases). Germline V CDR1 and CDR2: SGDLS, YYNGEE. With 4 bases removed from V and 4 bases from J, the gap between germline ends came to 14 bases. The CDR3 has 14 residues. CDR3 residues: CASSPGPQGTEAFF. The DNA for the CDR3 is TGTGCCAGCAGCCCTGGCCCCCAGGGCACTGAAGCTTTCTTT.

This chain connects TRBV29-1 to TRBJ1-1, with D tentatively TRBD1 (6 bases). V was clipped by 7 bases and J by 5 bases, with 17 bases between them. This CDR3 is built from 13 residues. Per the germline V gene, CDR1 is SQVTM and CDR2 is ANQGSEA. Here the CDR3 reads CSGTVQGKTEAFF. Here the CDR3 DNA reads TGCAGCGGAACCGTACAGGGAAAAACTGAAGCTTTCTTT.

This sequence joins TRBV7-9 and TRBJ2-2; 8 nucleotides align to TRBD1. With V trimmed by 4 bases and J by 4 bases, 5 bases remained unmatched. The CDR3 contains 15 residues. Germline V gene sequence: CDR1 SEHNR, CDR2 FQNEAQ (reference sequence). As DNA, the CDR3 is TGTGCCAGCAGCTCCCCAGGGGGCGGCACCGGGGAGCTGTTTTTT. Its translation is CASSSPGGGTGELFF. The full variable domain, with the rest looked up from reference TRBV7-9 and TRBJ2-2, is DTGVSQNPRHKITKRGQNVTFRCDPISEHNRLYWYRQTLGQGPEFLTYFQNEAQLEKSRLLSDRFSAERPKGSFSTLEIQRTEQGDSAMYLCASSSPGGGTGELFFGEGSRLTVL.

This sequence joins TRBV30 and TRBJ2-7; D is perhaps TRBD2 (6 bases). The CDR3 has 17 residues. From germline, CDR1 is GTSNPN and CDR2 SVGIG (reference sequence). V was shortened by 0 bases and J by 5 bases, with 23 bases between the two germline ends. The chain's CDR3 is CAWSVRGTGFVSHEQYF. The DNA of the CDR3 is TGTGCCTGGAGTGTACGGGGGACGGGTTTCGTGAGCCACGAGCAGTACTTC.

The rearrangement uses TRBV5-1 and TRBJ2-5; 7 nucleotides agree with TRBD1. Germline V gene lookup returns CDR1 SGHRS and CDR2 YFSETQ. The trim removed 2 bases at V and 4 bases at J, leaving 8 bases unmatched. The CDR3 sequence is 15 residues long. Written as DNA, the CDR3 is TGCGCCAGCAGCTTAGCCGGGACAGCTTCAGAGACCCAGTACTTC. Amino acids: CASSLAGTASETQYF.

The chain recombines TRBV19 with TRBJ2-2; 8 nucleotides align to TRBD1. Germline V gene lookup returns CDR1 LNHDA and CDR2 SQIVND (reference sequence). J gave up 4 bases and V 6 bases, and 13 bases lay outside the gene matches. CDR3 length: 17 amino acids. The CDR3 is CASRTSFGQGSTGELFF. CDR3 DNA: TGTGCCAGTAGGACCTCTTTTGGACAGGGAAGCACCGGGGAGCTGTTTTTT.

The chain couples TRBV29-1 to TRBJ1-1; tentative D call: TRBD1 (5 bases). The CDR3 sequence is 16 residues long. Deletions cut 3 bases from V and 1 base from J, with 18 bases between. Germline CDR1 SQVTM, CDR2 ANQGSEA. CDR3 sequence: CSVESPGLVRNTEAFF. The CDR3, as DNA: TGCAGCGTTGAGAGTCCAGGGTTGGTCAGGAACACTGAAGCTTTCTTT.

The chain has TRBV9 and TRBJ2-3; TRBD2 aligns across 7 bases. The CDR3 totals 14 residues. The V segment lost 7 bases and the J segment 6 bases; nucleotides outside the gene matches: 11. Germline assignment: CDR1 SGDLS and CDR2 YYNGEE. The CDR3 loop reads CASSRGGILDTQYF. The CDR3 DNA is TGTGCCAGCTCTCGCGGGGGAATCCTCGATACGCAGTATTTT.

This chain uses TRBV6-1 with TRBJ2-5; D remains unclear. Between the trimmed V and J ends, which lost 2 bases and 4 bases, there was a span of 17 bases. Germline V gene sequence: CDR1 MNHNS, CDR2 SASEGT. The CDR3 is 16 amino acids. The CDR3 sequence is CASSEFPGIGAETQYF. The CDR3 nucleotides are TGTGCCAGCAGTGAATTCCCCGGTATTGGAGCAGAGACCCAGTACTTC.

The V call is TRBV15, the J call TRBJ1-5; tentatively, D is TRBD1 (5 bases). In germline, CDR1 is LNHNV, CDR2 YYDKDF (reference sequence). The CDR3 length is 15 residues. With 3 bases removed from V and 6 bases from J, the gap between germline ends came to 15 bases. The DNA of the CDR3 is TGTGCCACCAGCAGCCACAGGAGTGGGACTCAGCCCCAGCATTTT. This gives the protein CATSSHRSGTQPQHF. Using reference TRBV15 and TRBJ1-5 for the parts outside the CDR3, the full variable domain is DAMVIQNPRYQVTQFGKPVTLSCSQTLNHNVMYWYQQKSSQAPKLLFHYYDKDFNNEADTPDNFQSRRPNTSFCFLDIRSPGLGDTAMYLCATSSHRSGTQPQHFGDGTRLSIL.

This chain uses TRBV19 with TRBJ1-5, with TRBD1 as a possible D gene (6 bases). Trimming removed 4 bases from V and 5 bases from J, with 21 bases in between. The CDR3 length is 17 residues. Looked up from germline, CDR1 is LNHDA and CDR2 is SQIVND (reference sequence). This chain's CDR3 is CASSTGNFDRPHQPQHF. The CDR3 nucleotides are TGTGCCAGTAGTACGGGGAATTTCGACAGGCCGCATCAGCCCCAGCATTTT.

The gene calls are TRBV11-2 and TRBJ2-7; 8 bases match TRBD2. The CDR3 is made up of 15 amino acids. The J segment lost 1 base and the V segment lost 1 base, leaving 3 bases of the junction unmatched. In germline, CDR1 is SGHAT, CDR2 FQNNGV. The CDR3 loop reads CASSLASGQSYEQYF. The DNA for the CDR3 is TGTGCCAGCAGCTTAGCTAGCGGGCAATCCTACGAGCAGTACTTC.

The chain joins TRBV6-4 to TRBJ2-3, with a tentative D call TRBD2 (6 bases). The V gene's germline CDR1 is MRHNA and CDR2 SNTAGT. This CDR3 contains 15 residues. Trimming cost V 4 bases and J 4 bases, with 15 bases left between them. The CDR3 DNA follows: TGTGCCAGCAGTGCCGGCGGCGGGGCCGCAGATACGCAGTATTTT. Its translation: CASSAGGGAADTQYF.

The chain carries TRBV27 and TRBJ1-5; D not resolved. The CDR3 is 14 amino acids. The germline gives CDR1 MNHEY, CDR2 SMNVEV (reference sequence). The V and J ends lost 4 bases and 3 bases respectively, with 10 bases between them. The CDR3 reads CASSSANSNQPQHF. The CDR3 DNA is TGTGCCAGCAGTTCGGCGAATTCCAATCAGCCCCAGCATTTT.